This record covers a single T cell receptor beta chain. The antigen remains unidentified. TCRdb processed the 5' RACE reads again and assigns one entry to each CDR3 protein, with no DNA. The sample's table shows about 430,000 distinct CDR3 sequences. This record belongs to a study of T cells expressing NK-cell markers. Study-wide results and caveats: The same clonotypes also predominated in the CD3+CD56-NKG2C+ fraction of several donors.

The germline V gene encodes CDR1 LNHNV and CDR2 YYDKDF (reference sequence). There are 14 residues in the CDR3. The clonotype originates from a woman between 50 and 59 years old in good health. The gene calls are TRBV15 and TRBJ1-1; the TCRdb D gene call, TRBD1, has no DNA to confirm it. The sequencing sample was made of blood T cells: a sorted CD56 or NKG2C T cell subset, CD4+ or CD8+ T cells, or bulk PBMC T cells (not recorded which). CDR3 residues: CATSWDRGNTEAFF. Full variable domain (remainder filled in from reference TRBV15 and TRBJ1-1): DAMVIQNPRYQVTQFGKPVTLSCSQTLNHNVMYWYQQKSSQAPKLLFHYYDKDFNNEADTPDNFQSRRPNTSFCFLDIRSPGLGDTAMYLCATSWDRGNTEAFFGQGTRLTVV.